One sample yielded the 16 T cell receptor beta chains listed below, sequenced in a study of cytomegalovirus exposure and HLA in healthy donors (dated by TCRdb to about 2017). Library preparation was by the immunoSEQ multiplex PCR assay. For the multiplex PCR, a mixture combining 60 forward primers for TCR Vbeta segments and 13 reverse primers for TCR Jbeta segments was used. TCRdb retrieved this table from immuneACCESS and kept in-frame rearrangements only. Not all clones are present; in checked studies, unresolved V genes account for under half, and no reason is known for the remainder. Recorded for this sample are roughly 120,000 clones; approximately 85% of them occurred a single time. 11% of the sample belongs to the ten largest clones. Specimen: PBMCs. These receptors were taken from a male donor in good health and CMV-seropositive.

V usage is TRBV18 and J usage is TRBJ2-3; D gene ambiguous. Per the germline V gene, CDR1 is KGHSH and CDR2 is LQKENI. Trimming took 1 base from V and 2 from J, leaving 10 bases between them. The CDR3 is 15 amino acids. The CDR3 spells CASSPLPPHTDTQYF. CDR3 coding DNA: TGTGCCAGCTCACCACTCCCCCCCCACACAGATACGCAGTATTTT.

The gene calls are TRBV5-4 and TRBJ2-7; 12 positions agree with TRBD2. Germline CDR1 is SGHNT and CDR2 is YYREEE (reference sequence). J gave up 2 bases and V 4 bases, and 7 bases lay outside the gene matches. This CDR3 has 16 residues. In DNA, the CDR3 is TGTGCCAGCAGCCCAGGGACTAGCGGGTTTACCTACGAGCAGTACTTC. It translates to CASSPGTSGFTYEQYF.

In this sample, this clone turned up a few times. The chain joins TRBV9 to TRBJ2-4, with a tentative D call TRBD1 (5 bases). Trimming took 0 bases from V and 1 from J, leaving 11 bases between them. CDR1 and CDR2 from the germline V gene are SGDLS and YYNGEE. The CDR3 spans 16 residues. Written as DNA, the CDR3 is TGTGCCAGCAGCGTAGCTGGGCAGGGCGCCAAAAACATTCAGTACTTC. It encodes CASSVAGQGAKNIQYF.

Comment on this clone: One end of the junction is discordant with germline, which a read error may explain. V gene TRBV7-8 combines with J gene TRBJ2-7; TRBD2 might be the D (6 bases). Germline V gene lookup returns CDR1 SGHVS and CDR2 FQNEAQ. This CDR3 is built from 15 residues. For the CDR3, the DNA is TGTGCCACCAGCCTCTGGGGGGTAGTAGCTAACGAGCAGTACTTC. The encoded protein is CATSLWGVVANEQYF.

This clone has only one observation. The V call is TRBV7-9, the J call TRBJ2-1, with TRBD2 identical over 10 bases. CDR1 is SEHNR and CDR2 is FQNEAQ in the germline V gene (reference sequence). The V gene end was trimmed by 5 bases and the J gene end by 2 bases; junction bases not matched to a gene: 3. The CDR3 loop spans 15 amino acids. CDR3 loop: CASSAGLAAYNEQFF. CDR3 DNA sequence: TGTGCCAGCAGCGCTGGACTAGCGGCCTACAATGAGCAGTTCTTC.

The CDR3 spells CASSQGQGRALNYGYTF. The CDR3 DNA is TGCGCCAGCAGCCAGGGACAGGGAAGAGCTCTTAACTATGGCTACACCTTC. V and J are TRBV4-1 and TRBJ1-2; 9 nucleotides agree with TRBD1. With 3 bases clipped from V and 1 base from J, the junction kept 9 bases outside the gene matches. Per germline, CDR1 MGHRA and CDR2 YSYEKL. This CDR3 has 17 amino acids.

The V and J genes are TRBV7-9 and TRBJ2-7; the D is unclear. Trimming shortened V by 5 bases and J by 3 bases, and 11 bases separated the two germline ends. The CDR3 extends over 13 amino acids. Germline CDR1 and CDR2: SEHNR and FQNEAQ (reference sequence). The DNA of the CDR3 is TGTGCCAGCAGCCCTGTTCCGAGCTACGAGCAGTACTTC. This gives the protein CASSPVPSYEQYF.

CDR3 nucleotide sequence: TGTGCCAGCAGCCGGGAAGGGGGTCCCGACACAGATACGCAGTATTTT. Its translation is CASSREGGPDTDTQYF. The chain is built from TRBV4-2 and TRBJ2-3, with TRBD1 as a possible D gene (6 bases). The CDR3 sequence is 16 residues long. Trimming cost V 4 bases and J 2 bases, with 16 bases left between them. The germline gives CDR1 LGHNA, CDR2 YNFKEQ.

The rearrangement links TRBV5-1 to TRBJ2-2; TRBD1 aligns across 7 bases. CDR3 length: 16 residues. Trimming cost V 4 bases and J 1 base; bases outside gene matches: 7. Germline-derived CDR1 and CDR2 are SGHRS and YFSETQ. Here the CDR3 DNA reads TGCGCCAGCAGCGAATCCGGGACAGTGAACACCGGGGAGCTGTTTTTT. It is translated as CASSESGTVNTGELFF.

The chain combines TRBV9 with TRBJ2-5; tentatively, D is TRBD2 (5 bases). CDR1 and CDR2 (germline): SGDLS, YYNGEE. This CDR3 has 15 amino acids. V was shortened by 0 bases and J by 5 bases, with 14 bases between the two germline ends. CDR3 nucleotide sequence: TGTGCCAGCAGCGTAGGAAGCTCAGGCGGGGAGACCCAGTACTTC. Encoded protein: CASSVGSSGGETQYF.

The CDR3 reads CASTNLWLRARDTQYF. The CDR3 DNA is TGTGCCAGCACCAACCTATGGTTAAGAGCGCGAGATACGCAGTATTTT. The chain couples TRBV5-4 to TRBJ2-3; D remains unclear. Germline assignment: CDR1 SGHNT and CDR2 YYREEE (reference sequence). V was pared by 6 bases and J by 5 bases, with 22 bases between. The CDR3 is 16 amino acids.

This clone showed up just once. The rearrangement joins TRBV6-6 to TRBJ1-2; weak D call: TRBD1 (5 bases). Trimming cost V 0 bases and J 8 bases, with 13 bases left between them. Per the germline V gene, CDR1 is MNHNY and CDR2 is SVGAGI (reference sequence). CDR3 length equals 14 residues. CDR3 protein: CASSYSLGGEGYTF. The CDR3 nucleotides are TGTGCCAGCAGTTACTCGTTGGGGGGTGAGGGCTACACCTTC.

This rearrangement joins TRBV30 to TRBJ2-1, with D possibly matching TRBD1 (5 bases). CDR1 and CDR2 (germline): GTSNPN, SVGIG (reference sequence). V was pared by 3 bases and J by 5 bases, with 5 bases between. CDR3 length: 11 residues. The CDR3 DNA follows: TGTGCCTGGAGGACAGACAATGAGCAGTTCTTC. It is translated as CAWRTDNEQFF.

The rearrangement links TRBV9 to TRBJ2-1; D is unresolved. The V end lost 0 bases, the J end lost 6 bases, and 7 bases lay between the germline ends. The CDR3 consists of 13 residues. Per germline, CDR1 SGDLS and CDR2 YYNGEE. Written as DNA, the CDR3 is TGTGCCAGCAGCGTAGCTCTCTTCAATGAGCAGTTCTTC. Protein product: CASSVALFNEQFF.

The chain employs TRBV7-8 and TRBJ2-5, with 9 bases aligning to TRBD2. The end of the DNA is better explained by TRBJ2-7, so the J call may be wrong. The length of the CDR3 is 14 residues. Germline V gene lookup returns CDR1 SGHVS and CDR2 FQNEAQ. CDR3 amino acids: CASSLELAGDEQYF. In DNA, the CDR3 is TGTGCCAGCAGCTTAGAGTTAGCGGGAGACGAGCAGTACTTC.

The V gene is TRBV30, the J gene TRBJ2-5, with 8 bases fitting TRBD2. Germline V gene data show CDR1 as GTSNPN and CDR2 as SVGIG (reference sequence). This CDR3 is 15 amino acids long. After removal of 0 bases from V and 0 bases from J, the junction contained 3 bases not matched to a gene. In DNA form, the CDR3 reads TGTGCCTGGAGTGTTGCTAGCGGGTACCAAGAGACCCAGTACTTC. This gives the protein CAWSVASGYQETQYF.